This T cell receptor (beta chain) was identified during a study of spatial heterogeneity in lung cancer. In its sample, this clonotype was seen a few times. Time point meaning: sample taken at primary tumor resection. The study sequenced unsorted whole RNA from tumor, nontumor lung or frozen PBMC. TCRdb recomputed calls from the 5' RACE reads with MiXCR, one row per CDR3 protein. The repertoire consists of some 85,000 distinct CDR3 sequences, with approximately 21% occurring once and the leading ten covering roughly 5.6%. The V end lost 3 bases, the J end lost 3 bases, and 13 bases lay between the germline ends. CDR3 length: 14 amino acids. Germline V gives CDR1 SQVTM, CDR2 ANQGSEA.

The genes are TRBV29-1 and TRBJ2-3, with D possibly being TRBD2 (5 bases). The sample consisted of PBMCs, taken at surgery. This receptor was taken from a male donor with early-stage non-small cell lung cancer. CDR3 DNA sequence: TGCAGCGTTGACAACCCCCGAGGGACAGATACGCAGTATTTT. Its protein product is CSVDNPRGTDTQYF.